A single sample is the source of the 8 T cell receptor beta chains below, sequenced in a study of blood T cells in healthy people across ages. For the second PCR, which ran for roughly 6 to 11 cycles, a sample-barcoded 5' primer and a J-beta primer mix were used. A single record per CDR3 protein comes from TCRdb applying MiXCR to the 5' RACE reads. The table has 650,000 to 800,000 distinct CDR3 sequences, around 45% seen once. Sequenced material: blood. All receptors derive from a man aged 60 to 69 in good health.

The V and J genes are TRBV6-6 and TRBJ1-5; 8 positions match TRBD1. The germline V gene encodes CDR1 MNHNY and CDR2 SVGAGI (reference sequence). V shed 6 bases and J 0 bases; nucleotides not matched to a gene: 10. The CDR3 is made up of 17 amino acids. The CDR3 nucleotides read TGTGCCAGCAGAGAGGGCGGGACAGGATATAGCAATCAGCCCCAGCATTTT. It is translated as CASREGGTGYSNQPQHF.

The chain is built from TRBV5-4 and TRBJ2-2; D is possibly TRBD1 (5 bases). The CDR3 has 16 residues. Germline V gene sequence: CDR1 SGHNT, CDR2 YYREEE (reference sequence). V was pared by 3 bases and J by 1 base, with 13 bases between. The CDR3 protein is CASSSPTERNTGELFF. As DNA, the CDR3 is TGTGCCAGCAGCTCTCCGACAGAAAGGAACACCGGGGAGCTGTTTTTT.

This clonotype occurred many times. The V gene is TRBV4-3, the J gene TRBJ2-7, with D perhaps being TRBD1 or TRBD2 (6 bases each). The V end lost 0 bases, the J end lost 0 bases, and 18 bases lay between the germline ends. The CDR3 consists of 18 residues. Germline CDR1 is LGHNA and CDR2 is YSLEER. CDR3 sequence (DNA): TGCGCCAGCAGCCAAGATCTTCTCGCCGGGGGCCTCTCCTACGAGCAGTACTTC. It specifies CASSQDLLAGGLSYEQYF.

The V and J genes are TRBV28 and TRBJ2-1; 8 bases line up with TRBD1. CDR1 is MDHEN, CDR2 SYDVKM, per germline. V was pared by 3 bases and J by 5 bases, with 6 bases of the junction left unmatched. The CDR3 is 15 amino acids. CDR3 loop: CASSLGRGRDNEQFF. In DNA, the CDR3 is TGTGCCAGCAGTTTGGGCAGGGGGCGCGACAATGAGCAGTTCTTC.

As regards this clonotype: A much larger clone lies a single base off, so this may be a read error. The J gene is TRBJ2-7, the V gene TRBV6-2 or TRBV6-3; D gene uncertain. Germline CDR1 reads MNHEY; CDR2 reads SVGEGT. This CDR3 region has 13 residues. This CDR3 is CANSYEVEYEQYF. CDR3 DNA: TGTGCCAACAGTTACGAGGTGGAGTACGAGCAGTACTTC.

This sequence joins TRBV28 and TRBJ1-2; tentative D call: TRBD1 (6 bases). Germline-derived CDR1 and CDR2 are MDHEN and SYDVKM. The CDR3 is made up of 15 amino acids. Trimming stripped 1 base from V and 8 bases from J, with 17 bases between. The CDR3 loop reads CASSLLRGPGSGYTF. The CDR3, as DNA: TGTGCCAGCAGTTTATTACGGGGGCCCGGTAGCGGCTACACCTTC.

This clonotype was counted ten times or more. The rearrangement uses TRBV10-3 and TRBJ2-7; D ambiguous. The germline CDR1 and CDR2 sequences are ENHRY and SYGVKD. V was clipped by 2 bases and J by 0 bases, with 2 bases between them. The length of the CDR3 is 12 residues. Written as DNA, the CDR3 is TGTGCCATCAGTGAGGACTCCTACGAGCAGTACTTC. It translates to CAISEDSYEQYF.

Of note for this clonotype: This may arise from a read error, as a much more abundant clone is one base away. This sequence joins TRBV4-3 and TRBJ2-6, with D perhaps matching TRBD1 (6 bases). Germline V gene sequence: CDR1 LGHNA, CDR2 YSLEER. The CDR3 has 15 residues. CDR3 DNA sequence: TGCGCCAGCAGCCTACAGGGAACTGGGGCCGACGTCCTGACTTTC. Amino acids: CASSLQGTGADVLTF.